The rows below give T cell receptor beta chains drawn from one sample of a study of blood T cell repertoires in COVID-19. Here immunoSEQ multiplex PCR was the method, and the copy in TCRdb shows in-frame clones only, minus some. Among 250,000 to 300,000 clones listed, around nine tenths were seen once. The specimen was peripheral blood. The receptors derive from a woman in her thirties with COVID-19, enrolled during active disease. The CDR3 runs from the conserved cysteine through the conserved F or W. The D gene is left open where the match is weak. Some rows have no size entry. The others give once, few or many, or a class for an expanded clone.

j_gene | d_gene | abundance | v_gene | len | CDR3aa | CDR3nt
TRBJ1-4 | . | . | TRBV30 | 14 | CAWSVGSLMEKLFF | TGTGCCTGGAGTGTGGGCTCGCTTATGGAAAAACTGTTTTTT
TRBJ1-1 | . | . | TRBV2 | 14 | CASLGRAGGTEAFF | TGTGCCAGCTTGGGCAGGGCTGGCGGCACTGAAGCTTTCTTT
TRBJ2-1 | . | . | TRBV9 | 16 | CASSAPAGPTLDEQFF | TGTGCCAGCAGCGCCCCGGCGGGACCCACTTTAGATGAGCAGTTCTTC
TRBJ2-7 | . | . | TRBV5-6 | 12 | CASSLAEAEQYF | TGTGCCAGCAGCTTGGCGGAGGCGGAGCAGTACTTC
TRBJ2-1 | TRBD2 | . | TRBV10-3 | 14 | CAISGGGRRDEQFF | TGTGCCATCAGTGGGGGCGGGAGAAGGGATGAGCAGTTCTTC
TRBJ1-1 | . | . | TRBV6-2/TRBV6-3 | 16 | CASSLLYFDKNTEAFF | TGTGCCAGCAGCTTACTGTACTTTGACAAGAACACTGAAGCTTTCTTT
TRBJ1-2 | . | . | TRBV7-2 | 14 | CASSSGAFGYGYTF | TGTGCCAGCAGCTCAGGGGCCTTTGGCTATGGCTACACCTTC
TRBJ1-2 | TRBD1 | . | TRBV28 | 11 | CAGRDSYGYTF | TGTGCCGGCCGGGACAGCTATGGCTACACCTTC
TRBJ1-5 | . | . | TRBV2 | 13 | CASSVLNNQPQHF | TGTGCCAGCAGTGTCCTTAACAATCAGCCCCAGCATTTT
TRBJ2-7 | TRBD1 | . | TRBV19 | 14 | CASSIGTGPYEQYF | TGTGCCAGTAGTATTGGGACAGGGCCCTACGAGCAGTACTTC
TRBJ1-5 | TRBD1 | . | TRBV2 | 16 | CASSLPGTGYNQPQHF | TGTGCCAGCAGTTTACCGGGGACAGGTTACAATCAGCCCCAGCATTTT
TRBJ1-6 | . | . | TRBV30 | 16 | CAWSFKTTDYNSPLHF | TGTGCCTGGAGTTTTAAAACGACAGACTATAATTCACCCCTCCACTTT
TRBJ2-1 | . | . | TRBV27 | 13 | CASNSVVYNEQFF | TGTGCCAGCAACTCTGTGGTCTACAATGAGCAGTTCTTC
TRBJ2-3 | TRBD2 | . | TRBV12-5 | 11 | CASGGGVAQYF | TGTGCTAGTGGTGGGGGGGTGGCGCAGTATTTT
TRBJ2-6 | . | . | TRBV28 | 13 | CASTLSGANVLTF | TGTGCCAGCACCTTGTCTGGGGCCAACGTCCTGACTTTC
TRBJ2-2 | . | . | TRBV19 | 13 | CASSIVGTGELFF | TGTGCCAGTAGTATAGTCGGCACCGGGGAGCTGTTTTTT
TRBJ1-2 | . | . | TRBV5-4 | 13 | CASSQVIGSGYTF | TGTGCCAGCAGCCAAGTTATAGGGAGTGGCTACACCTTC
TRBJ2-3 | TRBD2 | . | TRBV2 | 15 | CASRRTSGSTDTQYF | TGTGCCAGCCGCCGGACTAGCGGAAGCACAGATACGCAGTATTTT
TRBJ2-7 | . | . | TRBV19 | 14 | CASSKDTSSYEQYF | TGTGCCAGTAGTAAAGACACGAGCTCCTACGAGCAGTACTTC
TRBJ1-3 | . | once | TRBV2 | 15 | CASILGQNSGNTIYF | TGTGCCAGCATCCTAGGACAGAACTCTGGAAACACCATATATTTT
TRBJ2-3 | TRBD2 | . | TRBV5-6 | 15 | CASAHRGSSTDTQYF | TGTGCCAGCGCCCACCGCGGGAGCAGCACAGATACGCAGTATTTT
TRBJ2-7 | TRBD2 | . | TRBV19 | 14 | CASSIYGLVGEQYF | TGTGCCAGTAGTATATACGGACTAGTGGGCGAGCAGTACTTC
TRBJ2-3 | . | . | TRBV14 | 16 | CASSHQAGLGTDTQYF | TGTGCCAGCAGCCATCAGGCGGGACTCGGGACAGATACGCAGTATTTT
TRBJ2-1 | . | . | TRBV24-1 | 18 | CATSDLAEPGAIDNEQFF | TGTGCCACCAGTGATTTGGCCGAGCCGGGAGCCATCGATAATGAGCAGTTCTTC
TRBJ1-4 | . | . | TRBV2 | 12 | CASSVGGEKLFF | TGTGCCAGCAGCGTGGGGGGGGAAAAACTGTTTTTT
TRBJ1-1 | . | once | TRBV5-1 | 14 | CASSLRGDKTEAFF | TGCGCCAGCAGCTTGCGGGGAGATAAGACTGAAGCTTTCTTT
TRBJ2-1 | TRBD2 | once | TRBV11-2 | 18 | CASSLLAGPQSSYNEQFF | TGTGCCAGCAGCTTACTAGCGGGACCACAGAGCTCCTACAATGAGCAGTTCTTC
TRBJ2-7 | TRBD2 | . | TRBV6-2/TRBV6-3 | 16 | CASSYTPGTRHYEQYF | TGTGCCAGCAGTTATACCCCCGGGACTAGGCATTACGAGCAGTACTTC
TRBJ1-1 | . | . | TRBV6-6 | 14 | CASSLPGHNTEAFF | TGTGCCAGCAGCCTTCCGGGACACAACACTGAAGCTTTCTTT
TRBJ2-2 | . | . | TRBV6-2/TRBV6-3 | 13 | CASSYSLTGELFF | TGTGCCAGCAGTTACTCCTTAACCGGGGAGCTGTTTTTT
TRBJ1-2 | TRBD1 | . | TRBV6-5 | 15 | CASSKLQGAGYGYTF | TGTGCCAGCAGTAAGCTTCAGGGGGCTGGCTATGGCTACACCTTC
TRBJ1-2 | . | . | TRBV6-1 | 16 | CASSEYLTVLNYGYTF | TGTGCCAGCAGTGAGTACCTGACAGTTCTTAACTATGGCTACACCTTC
TRBJ2-3 | TRBD2 | . | TRBV6-6 | 15 | CASSYPATSDNTQYF | TGTGCCAGCAGTTACCCCGCGACTAGCGACAATACGCAGTATTTT
TRBJ2-5 | . | . | TRBV28 | 11 | CASNRQGTQYF | TGTGCCAGCAACAGGCAAGGGACCCAGTACTTC
TRBJ2-3 | TRBD2 | . | TRBV23-1 | 15 | CASSQPSGSTDTQYF | TGCGCCAGCAGTCAACCTAGCGGGAGCACAGATACGCAGTATTTT
TRBJ1-1 | TRBD1 | . | TRBV2 | 17 | CASSEAIGRGIYTEAFF | TGTGCCAGCAGTGAAGCAATCGGCAGGGGGATTTACACTGAAGCTTTCTTT
TRBJ1-2 | . | . | TRBV6-5 | 13 | CASRRGRESGYTF | TGTGCCAGCAGGAGAGGGAGAGAGAGTGGCTACACCTTC
TRBJ2-1 | TRBD2 | . | TRBV3-1/TRBV3-2 | 16 | CASSQRAASGRNEQFF | TGTGCCAGCAGCCAACGGGCGGCTAGCGGGAGAAATGAGCAGTTCTTC
TRBJ2-1 | TRBD2 | . | TRBV10-2 | 15 | CASSPGLATYNEQFF | TGCGCCAGCAGTCCTGGACTAGCGACATACAATGAGCAGTTCTTC
TRBJ1-2 | . | . | TRBV11-2 | 16 | CASSPSPGYLNYGYTF | TGTGCCAGCAGCCCCTCTCCAGGGTATCTTAACTATGGCTACACCTTC
TRBJ1-1 | . | few | TRBV2 | 14 | CASRNGLMNTEAFF | TGTGCCAGCAGGAACGGACTTATGAACACTGAAGCTTTCTTT
TRBJ2-5 | TRBD2 | few | TRBV5-6 | 14 | CASGGRLAGETQYF | TGTGCCAGCGGAGGAAGGCTAGCGGGAGAGACCCAGTACTTC
TRBJ2-5 | . | few | TRBV4-2 | 14 | CASSQVGGGETQYF | TGTGCCAGCAGCCAAGTAGGCGGTGGCGAGACCCAGTACTTC
TRBJ1-5 | TRBD1 | . | TRBV4-1 | 15 | CASSQAQGRDQPQHF | TGCGCCAGCAGCCAAGCACAGGGGCGCGATCAGCCCCAGCATTTT
TRBJ1-6 | . | . | TRBV27 | 13 | CASSYSYNSPLHF | TGTGCCAGCAGTTACAGCTATAATTCACCCCTCCACTTT
TRBJ2-7 | . | . | TRBV7-9 | 14 | CASSPRDKMYEQYF | TGTGCCAGCAGCCCCCGGGACAAGATGTACGAGCAGTACTTC
TRBJ1-6 | . | . | TRBV6-6 | 14 | CASSYGGSSSPLHF | TGTGCCAGCAGTTATGGAGGGAGTAGTTCACCCCTCCACTTT
TRBJ2-1 | . | . | TRBV7-9 | 15 | CASSSPAGLYNEQFF | TGTGCCAGCAGCTCCCCCGCGGGTCTGTACAATGAGCAGTTCTTC
TRBJ1-1 | . | . | TRBV9 | 13 | CASSAREATEAFF | TGTGCCAGCAGCGCCAGGGAGGCCACTGAAGCTTTCTTT